One and the same sample provided the 13 T cell receptor beta chains below, sequenced in a study of T cell responses to AZD1222 COVID-19 vaccine. The method was immunoSEQ multiplex PCR; TCRdb's version includes in-frame clones alone and lacks a portion of them. The repertoire has over 130,000 clones, roughly 92% of them found once; the top ten carry approximately 4.3%. The material was peripheral blood, obtained 28 days after the second AZD1222 dose. These receptors were collected from an adult who received the AZD1222 COVID-19 vaccine.

This chain joins TRBV20-1 and TRBJ2-1, with D maybe TRBD2 (5 bases). V lost 3 bases, J lost 9 bases, and 6 bases lay in between. Germline CDR1 reads DFQATT; CDR2 reads SNEGSKA (reference sequence). There are 10 residues in the CDR3. As DNA, the CDR3 is TGCAGTGCTAGCCGGGGTGAGCAGTTCTTC. This codes for CSASRGEQFF.

The chain employs TRBV6-2 or TRBV6-3 and TRBJ2-7; 8 bases agree with TRBD2. The ends lost 0 bases at V and 1 base at J; junction bases unmatched: 11. Germline V gives CDR1 MNHEY, CDR2 SVGEGT. The CDR3 sequence is 18 residues long. The CDR3, as DNA: TGTGCCAGCAGTTACTCGATGGTCGGCGGGGGGTATTCCTACGAGCAGTACTTC. Translated, it gives CASSYSMVGGGYSYEQYF.

This chain links TRBV29-1 with TRBJ2-1; D unclear. The CDR3 sequence is 12 residues long. The V gene lost 3 bases and the J gene lost 7 bases, with 10 bases spanning the gap. In germline, CDR1 is SQVTM, CDR2 ANQGSEA. CDR3 sequence (DNA): TGCAGCGTTGATCTGGGTCGGAATGAGCAGTTCTTC. Translating gives CSVDLGRNEQFF.

The gene calls are TRBV10-3 and TRBJ1-1; possibly TRBD1 for D (5 bases). V lost 2 bases and J 9 bases, leaving 16 bases between the germline ends. The CDR3 contains 14 residues. Germline V gene lookup returns CDR1 ENHRY and CDR2 SYGVKD. CDR3 in amino acids: CAISEARDGGKAFF. The CDR3 DNA follows: TGTGCCATCAGTGAGGCCCGGGACGGCGGAAAAGCTTTCTTT.

The J gene is TRBJ1-2, the V gene TRBV5-5; TRBD1 might be the D (5 bases). The germline V and J ends were trimmed by 4 bases and 8 bases, with 15 bases remaining between them. This CDR3 comprises 13 residues. The V gene's germline CDR1 is SGHKS and CDR2 YYEKEE (reference sequence). The CDR3 bases are TGTGCCAGCAGCACCGGGGACCGACGAGGCTACACCTTC. It translates to CASSTGDRRGYTF.

This sequence joins TRBV6-6 and TRBJ1-2, with 10 positions matching TRBD1. Germline CDR1 is MNHNY and CDR2 is SVGAGI (reference sequence). The CDR3 has 12 amino acids. With V trimmed by 7 bases and J by 7 bases, 3 bases remained unmatched. CDR3 coding DNA: TGTGCCAGCACCGGGACAGGGGCTGGCTACACCTTC. Amino acids: CASTGTGAGYTF.

This chain links TRBV12-3 or TRBV12-4 with TRBJ2-1; maybe TRBD2 (7 bases). There are 13 residues in the CDR3. V was shortened by 5 bases and J by 10 bases, with 15 bases between the two germline ends. CDR3 nucleotides: TGTGCCAGCAGTCCCGTAGGGGGGGGCGAGCAGTTCTTC. Its translation: CASSPVGGGEQFF.

In regard to this clone: One end of the junction varies from germline; a read error may be responsible. The V gene is TRBV7-7, the J gene TRBJ2-3; tentatively, D is TRBD2 (5 bases). The CDR3 is 15 residues long. In germline, CDR1 is SSHAT, CDR2 FNYEAQ (reference sequence). CDR3 sequence (DNA): TGTGCTAGCAGCCGTAATGCGGGTAGCACAGATACGCAGTATTTT. Translation gives CASSRNAGSTDTQYF.

The table lists this clone with a count of one. The V call is TRBV2, the J call TRBJ1-1, with 7 bases matching TRBD1. Germline V gene lookup returns CDR1 SNHLY and CDR2 FYNNEI. V shed 1 base and J 11 bases; nucleotides not matched to a gene: 7. The CDR3 consists of 13 residues. CDR3 sequence (DNA): TGTGCCAGCAGTGAAGTGAGGGGGCAGGGGGCTTTCTTT. Translated, it gives CASSEVRGQGAFF.

The chain combines TRBV25-1 with TRBJ2-1, with D maybe TRBD2 (6 bases). This CDR3 comprises 18 residues. CDR1 and CDR2 (germline): MGHDK, SYGVNS. V dropped 0 bases and J dropped 3 bases, with 18 bases sitting between them. DNA for the CDR3: TGTGCCAGCAGTGAATACCCCATCGGCGGGAAGGTCTACAATGAGCAGTTCTTC. It yields the protein CASSEYPIGGKVYNEQFF.

V is TRBV6-5 and J is TRBJ1-5; 7 bases line up with TRBD1. V dropped 11 bases and J dropped 2; count of bases not matched to a gene: 12. The CDR3 runs to 15 residues. CDR1 is MNHEY and CDR2 is SVGAGI in the germline V gene. This chain's CDR3 is CAPEQGKGGNQPQHF. CDR3 in DNA: TGTGCCCCCGAACAGGGGAAGGGGGGCAATCAGCCCCAGCATTTT.

This rearrangement joins TRBV12-2 to TRBJ1-1; whether TRBD1, the table's D call, matches the DNA was not checked. TRBV12-2 is described as a pseudogene. The CDR3 has 15 amino acids. The CDR3 bases are TGTGCAAGTCGCTTGCCGCCAGTCAGGAACACTGAAGCTTTCTTT. This gives the protein CASRLPPVRNTEAFF.

This chain links TRBV20-1 with TRBJ2-3, with TRBD2 as a possible D gene (5 bases). Per germline, CDR1 DFQATT and CDR2 SNEGSKA (reference sequence). This CDR3 spans 11 amino acids. Between the trimmed V and J ends, which lost 6 bases and 8 bases, there was a span of 12 bases. The CDR3 nucleotides are TGCAGTGCGAGGACTGTGGCTACGCAGTATTTT. Its translation is CSARTVATQYF.